This TCR beta chain was sequenced for a study of PD-1 blockade in classical Hodgkin lymphoma. The patients all showed relapse after autologous stem cell transplantation, while their brentuximab vedotin exposure varied. In the case of this clone: Its antigen is undetermined.

Overall study results and limits: Before treatment, complete responders showed about the same diversity as newly diagnosed patients.

The assay was immunoSEQ multiplex PCR, and TCRdb's table has in-frame clones only and misses some. The sample holds about 90,000 clones; 89% are singletons and the top ten take approximately 11%. There are 13 residues in the CDR3. Trimming took off 3 bases at V and 6 bases at J, with 12 bases between the two ends. Germline loops: CDR1 KGHSH, CDR2 LQKENI. The clonotype was recovered from a human donor with classical Hodgkin lymphoma. The sample in question was peripheral blood mononuclear cells (PBMCs), obtained before the second cycle of nivolumab. J is TRBJ2-7 and V is TRBV18; D uncertain. The CDR3 sequence: CASSPPVRGEQYF. The CDR3 nucleotides are TGTGCCAGCTCACCTCCGGTACGAGGCGAGCAGTACTTC. Supplemented by reference TRBV18 and TRBJ2-7, the full variable domain reads NAGVMQNPRHLVRRRGQEARLRCSPMKGHSHVYWYRQLPEEGLKFMVYLQKENIIDESGMPKERFSAEFPKEGPSILRIQQVVRGDSAAYFCASSPPVRGEQYFGPGTRLTVT.